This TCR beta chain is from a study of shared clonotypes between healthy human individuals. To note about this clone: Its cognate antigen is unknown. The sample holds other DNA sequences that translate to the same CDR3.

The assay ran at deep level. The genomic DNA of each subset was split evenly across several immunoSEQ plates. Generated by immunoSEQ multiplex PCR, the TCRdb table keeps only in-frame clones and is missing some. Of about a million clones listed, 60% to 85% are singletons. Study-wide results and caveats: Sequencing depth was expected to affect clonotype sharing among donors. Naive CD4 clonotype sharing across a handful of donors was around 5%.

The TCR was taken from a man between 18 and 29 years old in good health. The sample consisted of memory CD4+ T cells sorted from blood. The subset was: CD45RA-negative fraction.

The CDR3 nucleotides read TGTGCCAGCAGCCGCACTAGCGGGAGTTCCTACGAGCAGTACTTC. Amino acids: CASSRTSGSSYEQYF. The rearrangement joins TRBV6-5 to TRBJ2-7, with TRBD2 identical over 11 bases. The CDR3 length is 15 residues. The germline CDR1 and CDR2 sequences are MNHEY and SVGAGI. Trimming removed 6 bases from V and 1 base from J; junction bases left unmatched: 5.